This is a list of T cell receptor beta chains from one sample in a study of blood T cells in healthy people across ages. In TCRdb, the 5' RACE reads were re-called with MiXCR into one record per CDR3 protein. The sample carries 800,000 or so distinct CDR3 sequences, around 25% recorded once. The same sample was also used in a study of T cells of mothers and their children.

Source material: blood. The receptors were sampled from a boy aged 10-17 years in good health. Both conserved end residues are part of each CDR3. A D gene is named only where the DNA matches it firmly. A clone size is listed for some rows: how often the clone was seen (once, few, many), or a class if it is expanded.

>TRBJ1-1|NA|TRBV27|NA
TGTGCCAGCAGTTTACGGTGGGAGAGGAACACTGAAGCTTTCTTT
CASSLRWERNTEAFF
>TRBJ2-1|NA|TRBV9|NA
TGTGCCAGCAGCGTAGGTGGGGACTACAATGAGCAGTTCTTC
CASSVGGDYNEQFF
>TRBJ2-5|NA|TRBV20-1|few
TGCAGTGCTGACCAGGGGGAGACCCAGTACTTC
CSADQGETQYF
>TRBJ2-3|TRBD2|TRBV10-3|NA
TGTGCCATCACTTCGAGCGGGGCTAGCACAGATACGCAGTATTTT
CAITSSGASTDTQYF
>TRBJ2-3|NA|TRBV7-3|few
TGTGCCAGCAGCTTTAGGCTAGCCCCAGATACGCAGTATTTT
CASSFRLAPDTQYF
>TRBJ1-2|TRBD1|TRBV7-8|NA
TGTGCCAGCAGCTTAGGGACAGGGATAGATGGCTACACCTTC
CASSLGTGIDGYTF
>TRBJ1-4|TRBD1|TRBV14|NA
TGTGCCAGCAGCCCGACAGGGGCCCTTGAAAAACTGTTTTTT
CASSPTGALEKLFF
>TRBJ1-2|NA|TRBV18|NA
TGTGCCAGCTCGCTAATGGGGTCTGACTATGGCTACACCTTC
CASSLMGSDYGYTF
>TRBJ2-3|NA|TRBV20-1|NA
TGCAGTGCTAGGGACCTCTTCACAGATACGCAGTATTTT
CSARDLFTDTQYF
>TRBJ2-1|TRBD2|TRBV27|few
TGTGCCAGCAGTCTAGGACTAGCGGGGGGGGTCAATGAGCAGTTCTTC
CASSLGLAGGVNEQFF
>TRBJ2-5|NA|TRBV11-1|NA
TGTGCCAGCAGCTTAGACGACAGGCAAGAGACCCAGTACTTC
CASSLDDRQETQYF
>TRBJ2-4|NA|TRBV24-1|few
TGTGCCACCGCTAGCCAGGGGGGTAAAAACATTCAGTACTTC
CATASQGGKNIQYF
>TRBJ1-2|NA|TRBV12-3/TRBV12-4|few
TGTGCCAGCAGTTTTCTGGGGGGGGGCCAGGCTAACTATGGCTACACCTTC
CASSFLGGGQANYGYTF
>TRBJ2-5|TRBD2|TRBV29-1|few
TGCAGCGTTGAAGAGTACGGCGGGAGTGAGGGCCAGTACTTC
CSVEEYGGSEGQYF
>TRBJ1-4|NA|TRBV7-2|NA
TGTGCCAGCAGCTTAAGACCGATGAGGACTAATGAAAAACTGTTTTTT
CASSLRPMRTNEKLFF
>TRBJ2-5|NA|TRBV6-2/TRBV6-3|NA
TGTGCCAGCACGCGGGACAGACAAGAGACCCAGTACTTC
CASTRDRQETQYF
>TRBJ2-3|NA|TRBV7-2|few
TGTGCCAGCAGCTTAAGCGGGCCCCGAAGCACAGATACGCAGTATTTT
CASSLSGPRSTDTQYF
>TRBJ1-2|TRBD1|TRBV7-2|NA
TGTGCCAGCAGCTTTCATGGGACAGGGAGGTACTATCGCTACACCTTC
CASSFHGTGRYYRYTF
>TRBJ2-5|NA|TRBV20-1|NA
TGCAGTGCTAGAGACGCGGCCCGGCAAGAGACCCAGTACTTC
CSARDAARQETQYF
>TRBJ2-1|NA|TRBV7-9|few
TGTGCCAGCAGCTGGAGCGGAGCCTACAATGAGCAGTTCTTC
CASSWSGAYNEQFF
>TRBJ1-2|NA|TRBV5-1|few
TGCGCCAGCAGCTTTTGGACGGACGCCCAAAAATATGGCTACACCTTC
CASSFWTDAQKYGYTF
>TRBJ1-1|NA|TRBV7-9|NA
TGTGCCAGCAGCTTACAGGGTCCGAACACTGGAGCTTTCTTT
CASSLQGPNTGAFF
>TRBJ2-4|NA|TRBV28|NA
TGTGCCAGCAGTTTAGATTCAGGGGGGCAAAACATTCAGTACTTC
CASSLDSGGQNIQYF
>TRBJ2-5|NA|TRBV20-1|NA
TGCAGTGCCAGCTGGGAAGCCCAGTACTTC
CSASWEAQYF
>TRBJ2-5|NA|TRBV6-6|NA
TGTGCCAGCAGCGGGCTAGGGGTAGGGCAGACCCAGTACTTC
CASSGLGVGQTQYF
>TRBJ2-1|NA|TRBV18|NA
TGTGCCAGCTCTCCCCCCCAGGGCAATGAGCAGTTCTTC
CASSPPQGNEQFF
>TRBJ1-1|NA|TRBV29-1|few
TGCAGCGTTGCGGTTGTAGGTGAAGCTTTCTTT
CSVAVVGEAFF
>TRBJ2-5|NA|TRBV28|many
TGTGCCAGCAGTGCAGGCTACGGAGTCGCAAAGACCCAGTACTTC
CASSAGYGVAKTQYF
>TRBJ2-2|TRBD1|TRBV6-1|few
TGTGCCAGCACCACCCCCGGACAGGCGACCGTCTCCACTCAGAACACCGGGGAGCTGTTTTTT
CASTTPGQATVSTQNTGELFF